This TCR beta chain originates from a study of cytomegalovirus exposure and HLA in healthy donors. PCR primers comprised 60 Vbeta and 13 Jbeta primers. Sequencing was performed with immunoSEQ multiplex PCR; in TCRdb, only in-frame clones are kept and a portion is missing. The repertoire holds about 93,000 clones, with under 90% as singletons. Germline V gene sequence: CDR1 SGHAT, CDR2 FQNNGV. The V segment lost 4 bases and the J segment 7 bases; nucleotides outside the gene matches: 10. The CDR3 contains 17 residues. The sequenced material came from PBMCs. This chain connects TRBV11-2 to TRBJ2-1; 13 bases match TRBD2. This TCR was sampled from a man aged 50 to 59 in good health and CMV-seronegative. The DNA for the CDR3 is TGTGCCAGCAGCTCAGGGACTAGCGGGGCGGCGAGGAATGAGCAGTTCTTC. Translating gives CASSSGTSGAARNEQFF.